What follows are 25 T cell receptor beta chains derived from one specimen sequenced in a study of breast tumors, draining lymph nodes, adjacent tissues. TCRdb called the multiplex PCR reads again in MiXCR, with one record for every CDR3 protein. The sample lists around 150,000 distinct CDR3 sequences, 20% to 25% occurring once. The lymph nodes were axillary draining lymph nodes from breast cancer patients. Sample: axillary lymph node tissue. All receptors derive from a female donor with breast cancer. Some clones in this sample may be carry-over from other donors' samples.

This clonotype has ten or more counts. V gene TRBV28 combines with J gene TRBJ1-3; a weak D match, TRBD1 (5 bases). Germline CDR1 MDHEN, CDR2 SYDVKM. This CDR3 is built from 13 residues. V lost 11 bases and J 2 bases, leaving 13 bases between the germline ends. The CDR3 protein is CASDDSPGNTIYF. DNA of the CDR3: TGTGCCTCAGACGACAGTCCTGGAAACACCATATATTTT.

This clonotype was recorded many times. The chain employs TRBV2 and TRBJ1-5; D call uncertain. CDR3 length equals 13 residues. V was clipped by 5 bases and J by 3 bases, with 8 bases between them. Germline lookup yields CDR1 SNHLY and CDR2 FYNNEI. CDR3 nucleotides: TGTGCCAGCAGTTCGGCAACCAATCAGCCCCAGCATTTT. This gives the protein CASSSATNQPQHF.

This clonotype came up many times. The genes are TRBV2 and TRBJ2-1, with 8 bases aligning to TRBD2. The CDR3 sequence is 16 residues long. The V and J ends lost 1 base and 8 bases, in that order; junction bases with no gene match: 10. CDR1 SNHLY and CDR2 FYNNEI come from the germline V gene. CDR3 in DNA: TGTGCCAGCAGTGAAGACCAGCTAGCGGGTCGGGATGAGCAGTTCTTC. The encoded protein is CASSEDQLAGRDEQFF.

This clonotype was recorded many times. The CDR3 nucleotides read TGCAGTGCTACCGAGATGTCATATTCCGGGGAGCTGTTTTTT. Amino acid sequence: CSATEMSYSGELFF. This chain joins TRBV20-1 and TRBJ2-2; D not certain. V was cut by 4 bases and J by 6 bases, with 15 bases left in between. This CDR3 has 14 amino acids. Germline-derived CDR1 and CDR2 are DFQATT and SNEGSKA (reference sequence).

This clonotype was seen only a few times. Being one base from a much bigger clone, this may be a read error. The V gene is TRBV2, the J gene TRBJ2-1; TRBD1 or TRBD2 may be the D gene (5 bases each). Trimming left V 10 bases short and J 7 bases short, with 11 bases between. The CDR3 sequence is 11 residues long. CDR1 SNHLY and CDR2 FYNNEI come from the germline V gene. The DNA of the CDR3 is TGTGCCAACGAGGGGTCTAATGAGCAGTTCTTC. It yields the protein CANEGSNEQFF.

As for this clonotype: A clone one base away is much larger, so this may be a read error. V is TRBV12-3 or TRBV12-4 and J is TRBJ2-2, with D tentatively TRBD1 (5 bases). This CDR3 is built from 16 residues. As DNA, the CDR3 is TGTGCCAGCAGTTTAGCCGGACAAGCGAACACCAGGGAGCTGTTTTTT. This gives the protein CASSLAGQANTRELFF.

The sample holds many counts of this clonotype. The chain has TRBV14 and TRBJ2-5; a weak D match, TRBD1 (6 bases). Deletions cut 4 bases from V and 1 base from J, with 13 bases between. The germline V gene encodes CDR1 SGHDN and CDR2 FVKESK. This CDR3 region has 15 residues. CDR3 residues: CASSPGQKTQETQYF. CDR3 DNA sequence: TGTGCCAGCAGCCCCGGACAGAAAACCCAAGAGACCCAGTACTTC. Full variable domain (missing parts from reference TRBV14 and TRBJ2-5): EAGVTQFPSHSVIEKGQTVTLRCDPISGHDNLYWYRRVMGKEIKFLLHFVKESKQDESGMPNNRFLAERTGGTYSTLKVQPAELEDSGVYFCASSPGQKTQETQYFGPGTRLLVL.

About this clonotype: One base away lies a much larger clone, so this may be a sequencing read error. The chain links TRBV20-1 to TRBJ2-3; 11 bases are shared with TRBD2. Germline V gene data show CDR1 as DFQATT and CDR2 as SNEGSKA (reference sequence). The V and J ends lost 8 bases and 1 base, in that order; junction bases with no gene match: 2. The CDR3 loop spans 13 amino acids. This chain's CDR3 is CSIAGGGTDTQYF. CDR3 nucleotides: TGCAGTATAGCGGGAGGGGGCACAGATACGCAGTATTTT.

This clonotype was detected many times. CDR3: CASRTGGNEQFF. CDR3 DNA: TGTGCCAGCAGGACAGGGGGGAATGAGCAGTTCTTC. This chain links TRBV7-2 with TRBJ2-1; 9 positions match TRBD1. J gave up 7 bases and V 6 bases, and 1 base lay outside the gene matches. This CDR3 is 12 amino acids long. CDR1 is SGHTA, CDR2 FQGNSA, per germline.

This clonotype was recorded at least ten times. CDR3 coding DNA: TGTGCCAGCAGTGAAGGGGCCCGGGGGACCCAGTACTTC. It yields the protein CASSEGARGTQYF. The V call is TRBV2, the J call TRBJ2-5; weak D call: TRBD2 (5 bases). The CDR3 runs to 13 residues. The germline V gene encodes CDR1 SNHLY and CDR2 FYNNEI. Between the trimmed V and J ends, which lost 1 base and 7 bases, there was a span of 10 bases.

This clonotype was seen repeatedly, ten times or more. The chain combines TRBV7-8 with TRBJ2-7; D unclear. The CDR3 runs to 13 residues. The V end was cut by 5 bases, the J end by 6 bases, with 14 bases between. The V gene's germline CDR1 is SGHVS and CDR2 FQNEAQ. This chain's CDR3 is CASSPRAHAEQYF. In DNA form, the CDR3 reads TGTGCCAGCAGCCCCCGGGCCCACGCCGAGCAGTACTTC.

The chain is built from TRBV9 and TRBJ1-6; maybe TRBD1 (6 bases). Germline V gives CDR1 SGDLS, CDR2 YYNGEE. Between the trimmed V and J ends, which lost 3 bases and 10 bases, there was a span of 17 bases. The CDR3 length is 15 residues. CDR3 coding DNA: TGTGCCAGCAGCGGGGCCGGGACAAGGGGATCACCCCTCCACTTT. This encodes CASSGAGTRGSPLHF. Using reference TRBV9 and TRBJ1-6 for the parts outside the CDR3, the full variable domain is DSGVTQTPKHLITATGQRVTLRCSPRSGDLSVYWYQQSLDQGLQFLIQYYNGEERAKGNILERFSAQQFPDLHSELNLSSLELGDSALYFCASSGAGTRGSPLHFGNGTRLTVT.

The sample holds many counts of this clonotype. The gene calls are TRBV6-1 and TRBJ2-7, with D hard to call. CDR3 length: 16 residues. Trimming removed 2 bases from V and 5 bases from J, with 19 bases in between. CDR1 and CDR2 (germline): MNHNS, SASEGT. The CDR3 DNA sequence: TGTGCCAGCAGTGAAAAAGCCGGATCAAACTGGGACGAGCAGTACTTC. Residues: CASSEKAGSNWDEQYF.

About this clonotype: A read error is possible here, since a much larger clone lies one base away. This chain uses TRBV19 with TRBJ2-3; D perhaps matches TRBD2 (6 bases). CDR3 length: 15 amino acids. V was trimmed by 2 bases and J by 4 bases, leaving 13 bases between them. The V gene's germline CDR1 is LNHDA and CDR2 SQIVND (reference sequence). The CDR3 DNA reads TGTGCCAGTAGTATAAACGGAGCTAGCGCAGATACGCAGTATTTT. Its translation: CASSINGASADTQYF.

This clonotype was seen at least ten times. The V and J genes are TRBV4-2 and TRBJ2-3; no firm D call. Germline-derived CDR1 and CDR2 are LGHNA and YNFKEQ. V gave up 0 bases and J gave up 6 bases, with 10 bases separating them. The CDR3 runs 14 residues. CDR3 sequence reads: CASSQDLARDTQYF. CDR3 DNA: TGTGCCAGCAGCCAAGATCTTGCCCGGGATACGCAGTATTTT.

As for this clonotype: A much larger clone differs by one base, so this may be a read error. The CDR3 DNA reads TGCAATGCTAGGTGGCGGACTTCGAGCTCCTACAATGAGCAGTTCTTC. Translating gives CNARWRTSSSYNEQFF. The chain couples TRBV20-1 to TRBJ2-1, with D possibly being TRBD2 (5 bases). CDR3 length: 16 amino acids. Germline CDR1 reads DFQATT; CDR2 reads SNEGSKA (reference sequence).

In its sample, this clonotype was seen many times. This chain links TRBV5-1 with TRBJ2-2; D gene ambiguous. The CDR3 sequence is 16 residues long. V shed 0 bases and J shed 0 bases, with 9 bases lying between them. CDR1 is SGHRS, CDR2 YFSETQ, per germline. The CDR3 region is CASSLAGKSNTGELFF. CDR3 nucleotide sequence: TGCGCCAGCAGCTTGGCTGGGAAATCGAACACCGGGGAGCTGTTTTTT.

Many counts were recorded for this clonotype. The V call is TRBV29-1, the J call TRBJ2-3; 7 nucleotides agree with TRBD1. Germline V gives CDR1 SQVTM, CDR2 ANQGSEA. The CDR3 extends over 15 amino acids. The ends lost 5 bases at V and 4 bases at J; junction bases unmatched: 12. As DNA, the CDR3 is TGCAGCGTTCGTGCCGGGACAGCCGAGGCAGATACGCAGTATTTT. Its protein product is CSVRAGTAEADTQYF.

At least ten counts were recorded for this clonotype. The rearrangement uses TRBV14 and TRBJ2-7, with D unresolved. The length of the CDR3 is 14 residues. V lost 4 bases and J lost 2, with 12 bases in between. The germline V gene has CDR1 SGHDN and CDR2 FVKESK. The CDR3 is CASSRPRNPYEQYF. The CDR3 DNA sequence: TGTGCCAGCAGCCGGCCCAGGAATCCCTACGAGCAGTACTTC.

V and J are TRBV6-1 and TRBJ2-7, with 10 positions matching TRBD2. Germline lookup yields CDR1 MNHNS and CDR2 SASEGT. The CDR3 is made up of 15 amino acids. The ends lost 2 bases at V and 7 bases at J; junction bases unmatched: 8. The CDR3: CASSETAGGPGEQYF. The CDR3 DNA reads TGTGCCAGCAGTGAAACAGCGGGAGGGCCGGGGGAGCAGTACTTC.

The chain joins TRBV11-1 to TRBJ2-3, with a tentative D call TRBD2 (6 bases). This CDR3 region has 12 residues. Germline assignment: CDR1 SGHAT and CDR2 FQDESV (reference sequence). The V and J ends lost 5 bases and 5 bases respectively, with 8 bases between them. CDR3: CASSATRDTQYF. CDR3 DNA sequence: TGTGCCAGCAGCGCGACTAGAGATACGCAGTATTTT.

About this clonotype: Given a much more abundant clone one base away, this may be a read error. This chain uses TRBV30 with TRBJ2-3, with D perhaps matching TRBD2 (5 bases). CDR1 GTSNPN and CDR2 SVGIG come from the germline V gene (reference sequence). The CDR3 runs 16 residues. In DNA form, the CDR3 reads TGTGCCTGGAGTTCCTCGAGCGGATCTAGCACAGATACGCGGTATTTT. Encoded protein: CAWSSSSGSSTDTRYF.

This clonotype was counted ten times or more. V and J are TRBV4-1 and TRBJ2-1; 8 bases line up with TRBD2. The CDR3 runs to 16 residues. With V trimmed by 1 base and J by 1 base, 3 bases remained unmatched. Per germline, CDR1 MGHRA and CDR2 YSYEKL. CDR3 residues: CASSQALAGSYNEQFF. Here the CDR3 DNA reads TGCGCCAGCAGCCAAGCGTTAGCGGGGTCCTACAATGAGCAGTTCTTC.

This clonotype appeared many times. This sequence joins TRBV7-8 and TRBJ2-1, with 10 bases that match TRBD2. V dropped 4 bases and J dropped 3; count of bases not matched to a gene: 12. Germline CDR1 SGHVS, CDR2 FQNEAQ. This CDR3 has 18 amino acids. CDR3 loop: CASSSMGLLAGYYNEQFF. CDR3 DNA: TGTGCCAGCAGCTCGATGGGGTTACTAGCGGGATACTACAATGAGCAGTTCTTC.

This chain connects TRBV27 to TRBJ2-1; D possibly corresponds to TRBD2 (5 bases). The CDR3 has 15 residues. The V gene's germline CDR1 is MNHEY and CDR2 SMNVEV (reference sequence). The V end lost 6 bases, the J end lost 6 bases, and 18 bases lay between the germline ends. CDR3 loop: CASRTVPGIFNEQFF. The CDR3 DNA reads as TGTGCCAGCAGAACTGTACCCGGGATCTTCAATGAGCAGTTCTTC.